Described below is a single T cell receptor beta chain sequence and its context. Original processing notes: Amplification from reference gene primers served as the basis for estimated nucleated cell counts. Sequencing was performed with immunoSEQ multiplex PCR; in TCRdb, only in-frame clones are kept and a portion is missing. That table furnishes V, J and clone size, whereas the DNA furnished D and trimming. This table has approximately 170,000 clones, 90% to 95% appearing once. This sample stems from a study of blood T cell repertoires in COVID-19. At the level of the study: From the United States, Italy and Spain came samples of acute and convalescent COVID-19. PBMCs, B-cell-depleted T cells, or T cells were the source of the cDNA or gDNA that made up the material.

With V trimmed by 5 bases and J by 8 bases, 14 bases remained unmatched. This CDR3 contains 16 residues. Per the germline V gene, CDR1 is LNHNV and CDR2 is YYDKDF (reference sequence). This sequence joins TRBV15 and TRBJ1-5; 8 bases are shared with TRBD1. The material sequenced was peripheral blood. This clonotype originated in a woman aged 60 to 75 with COVID-19, enrolled during active disease. The DNA for the CDR3 is TGTGCCACCAGCCCCCGACAGGGGAGTGTTATTGAGCCCCAGCATTTT. Protein sequence: CATSPRQGSVIEPQHF.